The 16 T cell receptor beta chains below come from one sample, sequenced in a study of T-cell memory formation after mild COVID-19 (dated by TCRdb to about 2021). The library was made by 5' RACE. The sample was run on an Illumina NovaSeq 6000. TCRdb trimmed public reads at Q25 via fastp, called clones via MiXCR and kept in-frame beta chains. All rows with the same CDR3 protein become a single entry with the most common DNA and genes. The sample table contains 200,000 to 250,000 distinct CDR3 sequences; only one count was recorded for less than 20% of them. Roughly 3.6% of the sample belongs to the ten largest clones. Sequenced: PBMCs or a T cell subset sorted from them (not recorded which). The receptors come from a man younger than 30 who had mild COVID-19 (a few samples of this study predate the infection). The sample titles of this study are shuffled in the database, so cell type and time point are left out; the donor was told from shared clones.

V gene TRBV6-5 combines with J gene TRBJ1-2; D is unclear. The CDR3 totals 16 residues. V dropped 7 bases and J dropped 4 bases, with 22 bases sitting between them. The germline V gene has CDR1 MNHEY and CDR2 SVGAGI. CDR3 DNA: TGTGCCAGCACGAACCGGCCGTGTGGGAATCCCTATGGCTACACCTTC. Its protein product is CASTNRPCGNPYGYTF.

The chain recombines TRBV12-2 with TRBJ1-5. TRBV12-2 is annotated as a pseudogene. The CDR3 consists of 21 residues. The CDR3 nucleotides read TGTGCAAGTCGCGGGATTCCCGTAGACCCGACAGCGTATGATGATAATCAGCCCCAGCATTTT. The encoded protein is CASRGIPVDPTAYDDNQPQHF.

CDR3 in amino acids: CASSSGQSAYEQYV. CDR3 nucleotides: TGTGCCAGCAGTTCTGGGCAGAGTGCCTACGAGCAGTACGTC. V is TRBV28 and J is TRBJ2-7; D is unclear. The germline V and J ends were trimmed by 4 bases and 2 bases, with 12 bases remaining between them. Germline V gene sequence: CDR1 MDHEN, CDR2 SYDVKM. This CDR3 comprises 14 residues.

The chain links TRBV20-1 to TRBJ2-5, with D possibly matching TRBD1 (5 bases). Deletions cut 0 bases from V and 5 bases from J, with 13 bases between. CDR1 is DFQATT and CDR2 is SNEGSKA in the germline V gene (reference sequence). This CDR3 has 14 amino acids. Here the CDR3 DNA reads TGCAGTGCTAGAGATCGCAGGGCAGGGGAGACCCAGTACTTC. Translated, it gives CSARDRRAGETQYF.

V usage is TRBV7-8 and J usage is TRBJ2-2; 7 nucleotides line up with TRBD1. This CDR3 region has 16 residues. CDR1 is SGHVS, CDR2 FQNEAQ, per germline. The junction had 6 bases not matched to a gene; V was cut back by 5 bases and J by 0 bases. The CDR3 bases are TGTGCCAGCAGCCGAATTGACAGGGCGAACACCGGGGAGCTGTTTTTT. This translates into CASSRIDRANTGELFF.

In this sample, this clonotype turned up a few times. V usage is TRBV7-2 and J usage is TRBJ1-1; TRBD1 might be the D (5 bases). Germline assignment: CDR1 SGHTA and CDR2 FQGNSA. V was shortened by 5 bases and J by 0 bases, with 10 bases between the two germline ends. The CDR3 is made up of 14 amino acids. The CDR3 sequence is CASSPRGLNTEAFF. In DNA form, the CDR3 reads TGTGCCAGCAGCCCCCGGGGCCTGAACACTGAAGCTTTCTTT.

This clonotype showed up just a few times. This rearrangement joins TRBV6-2 or TRBV6-3 to TRBJ2-3; 9 bases are shared with TRBD2. The CDR3 is 17 residues long. Trimming removed 8 bases from V and 2 bases from J; junction bases left unmatched: 14. CDR1 and CDR2 (germline): MNHEY, SVGEGT. CDR3 region: CASSAFATSGNTDTQYF. The CDR3 DNA follows: TGTGCCAGCTCAGCTTTTGCGACTAGCGGAAACACAGATACGCAGTATTTT.

A few counts support this clonotype. CDR3 in DNA: TGCGCCAGCAGCTCGTGGGGACAGGGGAACATTCAGTACTTC. Amino acids: CASSSWGQGNIQYF. The chain carries TRBV5-1 and TRBJ2-4; 10 bases match TRBD1. V lost 3 bases to trimming and J lost 7 bases; unmatched junction nucleotides: 4. The CDR3 is made up of 14 amino acids. In germline, CDR1 is SGHRS, CDR2 YFSETQ.

This clonotype turned up a few times. The chain combines TRBV4-3 with TRBJ1-4, with D possibly matching TRBD1 (5 bases). The CDR3 sequence is 16 residues long. Looked up from germline, CDR1 is LGHNA and CDR2 is YSLEER. V was pared by 3 bases and J by 5 bases, with 16 bases between. CDR3 sequence reads: CASSQGTSQGNEKLFF. The DNA for the CDR3 is TGCGCCAGCAGCCAGGGGACTTCCCAGGGAAATGAAAAACTGTTTTTT.

This clonotype came up a few times. The chain couples TRBV20-1 to TRBJ2-1; no clear D gene. This CDR3 spans 14 amino acids. The V and J ends lost 3 bases and 0 bases respectively, with 9 bases between them. CDR1 and CDR2 (germline): DFQATT, SNEGSKA (reference sequence). The CDR3 DNA sequence: TGCAGTGCTAGTGGGGATAGCTCCTACAATGAGCAGTTCTTC. As protein: CSASGDSSYNEQFF.

This clonotype appeared many times. V and J are TRBV10-3 and TRBJ2-4; 9 nucleotides line up with TRBD1. Germline CDR1 and CDR2: ENHRY and SYGVKD. This CDR3 comprises 14 residues. V lost 6 bases, J lost 6 bases, and 6 bases stayed unmatched. The CDR3 DNA follows: TGTGCCATCAGCACGACAGGGGGGGGAAACATTCAGTACTTC. Its translation is CAISTTGGGNIQYF.

The chain has TRBV10-3 and TRBJ2-5, with D perhaps TRBD1 or TRBD2 (6 bases each). The germline V gene has CDR1 ENHRY and CDR2 SYGVKD. CDR3 length: 13 amino acids. Trimming removed 3 bases at V and 4 bases at J, with 9 bases between. In DNA form, the CDR3 reads TGTGCCATCAGTGATCCGGGGGCAGAGACCCAGTACTTC. Protein: CAISDPGAETQYF.

This clonotype was counted at least ten times. This rearrangement joins TRBV4-3 to TRBJ1-3; D call uncertain. V shed 0 bases and J shed 1 base, with 13 bases lying between them. The CDR3 length is 17 residues. The germline V gene encodes CDR1 LGHNA and CDR2 YSLEER. Here the CDR3 reads CASSQDQSWASGNTIYF. In nucleotides, the CDR3 is TGCGCCAGCAGCCAAGATCAGTCCTGGGCGTCTGGAAACACCATATATTTT.

This clonotype has a count of ten or more. This chain uses TRBV11-2 with TRBJ1-5, with no clear D. This CDR3 is 13 amino acids long. V was trimmed by 4 bases and J by 6 bases, leaving 10 bases between them. CDR1 and CDR2 from the germline V gene are SGHAT and FQNNGV. The CDR3 is CASSSDGFQPQHF. The CDR3 region has the DNA TGTGCCAGCAGCTCCGACGGGTTTCAGCCCCAGCATTTT.

This clonotype has a count of ten or more. V gene TRBV6-5 combines with J gene TRBJ2-1, with D possibly TRBD2 on 6 matching bases. Germline V CDR1 and CDR2: MNHEY, SVGAGI. Trimming stripped 3 bases from V and 9 bases from J, with 12 bases between. This CDR3 has 13 residues. CDR3 DNA: TGTGCCAGCAGTTATCTCCAAGCGGGTGAGCAGTTCTTC. It encodes CASSYLQAGEQFF.

The CDR3 DNA sequence: TGCGCCAGCAGCTTAGGACAGGGAGGCACAGATACGCAGTATTTT. It is translated as CASSLGQGGTDTQYF. This chain connects TRBV5-1 to TRBJ2-3; 8 positions agree with TRBD1. CDR3 length equals 15 residues. Germline values: CDR1 SGHRS, CDR2 YFSETQ. With V trimmed by 2 bases and J by 1 base, 3 bases remained unmatched.